This TCR beta chain was identified in a study of T-cell reconstitution after alpha-beta-depleted transplantation in children (TCRdb year 2016). As for the study more broadly: T-cell immune reconstitution after TCRalphabeta/CD19-depleted allogeneic hematopoietic cell transplantation in children was quantitatively tracked in the study by means of TCR repertoire profiling.

Taken with the paper, the label for treatment or condition translates to: allogeneic hematopoietic cell transplantation with graft depleted of TCRalphabeta T cells and CD19 B cells. TCRalphabeta/CD19-depleted allogeneic hematopoietic cell grafts were given to the transplant recipients, all of whom were children. Summary of the overall study and its limitations: In some patients, high TCRbeta diversity at day 60 was attributed to recipient T cells and intrathymic progenitors that had survived conditioning. Hyperexpanded clone frequencies declined over subsequent months; after one year, T-cell counts and TCRbeta diversity were mostly attributed to newly produced T cells. The apparently early alphabetaT-cell count recovery about two months after transplant was reportedly dependent on only several hundred rapidly expanded clones derived from non-depleted graft cells.

The library was produced with PCR. The run used an Illumina HiSeq 2500. To normalize quantification of the TCRbeta repertoire, the TCR libraries were built with molecular barcoding that relied on unique molecular identifiers. The public reads were run again by TCRdb, first through fastp at Q25 and then through MiXCR, and only productive beta chains were kept. Rows matching on CDR3 protein sequence are summarized as one entry with the most common DNA and genes. The sample has 600,000 to 700,000 distinct CDR3 sequences on record, around 12% of them singletons. Clones ranked in the top ten supply roughly 0.77% of the sample. This clonotype was seen more than once but under ten times. Which antigen it targets is not known. No much larger clone is present one base from it, and per-base qualities are unavailable. Taken from cysteine to phenylalanine, the CDR3 has 19 residues. The sequence is cut down to CDR3 DNA, 57 bases in frame from base 1. V loses 4 bases of germline sequence and J loses 0 bases, and the interval between the two ends is 23 bases. CDR1 and CDR2 are read off the germline V gene (reference sequence) as SGHAT and FQDESV.

This TCR came from a girl aged 2 to 10 with congenital amegakaryocytic thrombocytopenia, due to receive a stem cell transplant. The chain employs TRBV11-1 and TRBJ2-3, with a tentative D gene TRBD2 over 6 matching bases. The sample in question was PBMCs, obtained before TCRalphabeta/CD19-depleted stem cell transplant. The CDR3 has the sequence CASSYSPGVAPPSTDTQYF. The sequence in DNA is TGTGCCAGCAGCTACTCCCCGGGGGTAGCGCCTCCTAGCACAGATACGCAGTATTTT.